This TCR beta chain was identified in a study of T cell changes during pregnancy in multiple sclerosis. V shed 5 bases, J shed 2 bases, and the junction held 2 bases outside the gene matches. Per germline, CDR1 SGHRS and CDR2 YFSETQ. The CDR3 is made up of 13 amino acids. Method: immunoSEQ multiplex PCR; TCRdb's copy keeps in-frame clones and lacks some. Among tens of thousands of clones, less than 90% were seen once, and the ten largest hold under 8%. The rearrangement uses TRBV5-1 and TRBJ2-3; 7 bases agree with TRBD2. This sequence originates from a female donor with multiple sclerosis, enrolled in a pregnancy study. Sequenced here: CD8+ T cells from peripheral blood mononuclear cells, sampled before pregnancy. The CDR3 loop reads CASRGGYTDTQYF. The CDR3 nucleotides are TGCGCCAGCAGGGGGGGGTACACAGATACGCAGTATTTT. The whole variable domain, remainder taken from reference TRBV5-1 and TRBJ2-3, is KAGVTQTPRYLIKTRGQQVTLSCSPISGHRSVSWYQQTPGQGLQFLFEYFSETQRNKGNFPGRFSGRQFSNSRSEMNVSTLELGDSALYLCASRGGYTDTQYFGPGTRLTVL.